Listed here are 3 T cell receptor beta chains from one sample, sequenced in a study of shared clonotypes between healthy human individuals (dated by TCRdb to 2020 to 2022). Libraries were made using the immunoSEQ multiplex PCR assay. TCRdb limited this immuneACCESS table to in-frame rearrangements with V and J called. A share of clones is missing; checked studies link under half to unresolved V genes, and the rest is unexplained. The sample data list some 2,000,000 clones, and 95% of these were observed just once. The ten largest clonotypes hold 0.1% to 0.15% of the sample. Source material: naive CD4+ T cells sorted from blood. The intended sense of this specimen's cell subset or site label: CD45RA+ positively selected. Receptor source: a man between 18 and 29 years old in good health.

The V call is TRBV9, the J call TRBJ1-1; weak D call: TRBD1 (5 bases). Trimming cost V 4 bases and J 2 bases, with 9 bases left between them. The CDR3 has 13 amino acids. CDR1 is SGDLS, CDR2 YYNGEE, per germline. The CDR3 region has the DNA TGTGCCAGCAGCAAGGGGAGCAACACTGAAGCTTTCTTT. This encodes CASSKGSNTEAFF. Filled out from reference TRBV9 and TRBJ1-1, the complete variable domain reads DSGVTQTPKHLITATGQRVTLRCSPRSGDLSVYWYQQSLDQGLQFLIQYYNGEERAKGNILERFSAQQFPDLHSELNLSSLELGDSALYFCASSKGSNTEAFFGQGTRLTVV.

This chain connects TRBV19 to TRBJ1-6; D unclear. The germline gives CDR1 LNHDA, CDR2 SQIVND (reference sequence). V was pared by 8 bases and J by 0 bases, with 11 bases between. The CDR3 loop spans 15 amino acids. CDR3 coding DNA: TGTGCCAGTGGACTTTTAGTCTCCTATAATTCACCCCTCCACTTT. It encodes CASGLLVSYNSPLHF.

This clone was seen a single time. Sequence at one end of the junction differs from germline and may be a read error. The chain joins TRBV7-7 to TRBJ2-2; TRBD2 matches at 8 bases. Germline V lookup: CDR1 SSHAT, CDR2 FNYEAQ (reference sequence). The length of the CDR3 is 16 residues. The CDR3 DNA reads TGTGCTAGCAGCTTAAGACTAGCGCAGAACACCGGGGAGCTGTTTTTT. This gives the protein CASSLRLAQNTGELFF.